The source of this TCR beta chain is a study of OX40 agonist ivuxolimab in advanced cancers. Study-wide context: Ivuxolimab was a fully human IgG2 agonistic monoclonal antibody targeting the costimulatory receptor OX40 (CD134). Peripheral TCRbeta sequencing aimed to test whether ivuxolimab altered TCR sequence diversity and caused clonal T-cell expansion. The paper covers the monotherapy dose-escalation part of the phase I ivuxolimab trial, which included N ≈ 50 patients. Intravenous ivuxolimab was administered to patients every 2 weeks at six dose levels: 0.01, 0.1, 0.3, 1.5, 3 and 10 mg/kg. Among the roughly 52 dose-escalation patients, about 20 had hepatocellular carcinoma, approximately 15 melanoma, 9 renal cell carcinoma and 9 head and neck cancer. Prior anti-PD-1, anti-PD-L1 or anti-CTLA-4 therapy was permitted, and approximately 41% of dose-escalation patients had received checkpoint inhibitors. The dose-escalation cohort was around 84% male with a mean age of about 65 years, ranging from about 23 to 85. Partial responses occurred in three dose-escalation patients, of whom one had hepatocellular carcinoma and two had cutaneous melanoma. Study-wide findings and limitations: The antigen specificity of the clonally expanded peripheral T cells was not determined. At doses from 0.1 to 3.0 mg/kg, clonal expansion was seen in both CD4+ and CD8+ blood T cells between baseline and week 6. On average, CD8+ T cells showed more expanded clones than CD4+ T cells after ivuxolimab. Partial responders in the 0.1-3.0 mg/kg groups had among the lowest normalized peripheral clonal expansion, especially among CD8+ T cells. Low levels of normalized T-cell clonal expansion were also shown by some nonresponding patients.

Patients with autoimmune disease history or receiving systemic immunosuppression were excluded from the trial. In every dose cohort, peripheral blood was drawn for TCR sequencing at baseline, cycle 4 day 1, and cycle 7 day 1. The samples were drawn from a first-in-human, open-label, multicenter phase I dose-escalation trial of ivuxolimab. The trial enrolled adults with locally advanced or metastatic head and neck squamous cell, hepatocellular, melanoma or renal cell carcinoma. Before TCR sequencing, CD4+ T cells and CD8+ T cells from peripheral blood were sorted into separate populations. CDR1 is given as LNHDA and CDR2 as SQIVND, both from the germline V gene (reference sequence). Germline trimming amounts to 3 bases on V and 11 bases on J, with 9 as the count of junction bases outside the gene matches. Reading from cysteine to phenylalanine, the CDR3 counts 13 amino acids. Only CDR3 DNA remains: 39 bases, in frame from the first base.

On this clone: Its binding antigen is unknown. No per-base quality is available; no much larger clone lies one base away.

Genomic DNA was extracted from sorted cells for sequencing of the TCRbeta CDR3 region. The immunoSEQ Assay was used for sequencing of TCRbeta CDR3 regions. Here the immuneACCESS table is served through TCRdb, limited to in-frame sequences with V and J called. Missing clones are a known gap in these copies; in checked studies unresolved V genes cover under half, and the rest lacks a known reason. In this sample the table shows more than 55,000 clones, about 91% of which occur a single time. Together, the top ten hold roughly an eighth of the sample. The specimen comprised CD4+ or CD8+ T cells sorted from blood, sampled in a trial of the OX40 agonist ivuxolimab. This clonotype originated in an adult with an advanced solid tumor such as melanoma, head and neck, liver or kidney cancer. The rearranged segments are TRBV19 and TRBJ1-1, with 7 bases in between that match TRBD1. The nucleotide sequence reads TGTGCCAGTAGTATTGGAACAGGGGAGGACGCTTTCTTT. Translated, this is CASSIGTGEDAFF.